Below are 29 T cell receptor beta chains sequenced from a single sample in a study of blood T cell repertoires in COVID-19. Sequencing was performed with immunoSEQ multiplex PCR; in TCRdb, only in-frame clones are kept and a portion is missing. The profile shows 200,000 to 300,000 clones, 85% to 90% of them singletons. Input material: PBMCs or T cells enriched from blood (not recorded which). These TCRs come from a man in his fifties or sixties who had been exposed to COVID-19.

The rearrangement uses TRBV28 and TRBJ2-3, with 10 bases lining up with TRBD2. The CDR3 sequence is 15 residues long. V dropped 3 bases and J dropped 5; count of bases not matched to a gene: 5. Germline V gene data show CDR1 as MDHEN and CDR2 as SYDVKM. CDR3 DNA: TGTGCCAGCAGTTTCGGAGCGGGGGGGCGAGATACGCAGTATTTT. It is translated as CASSFGAGGRDTQYF.

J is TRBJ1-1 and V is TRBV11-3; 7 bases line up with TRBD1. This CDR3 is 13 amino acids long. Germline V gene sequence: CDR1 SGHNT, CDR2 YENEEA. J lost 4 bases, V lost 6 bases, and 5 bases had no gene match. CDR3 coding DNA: TGTGCCAGCAGATACAGGGGAAGCACTGAAGCTTTCTTT. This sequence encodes CASRYRGSTEAFF.

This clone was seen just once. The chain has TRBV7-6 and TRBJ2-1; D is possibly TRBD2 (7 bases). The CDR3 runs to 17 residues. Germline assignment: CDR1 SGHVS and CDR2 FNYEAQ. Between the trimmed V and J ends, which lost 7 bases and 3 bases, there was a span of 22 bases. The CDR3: CASTSTEGGEGYNEQFF. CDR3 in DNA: TGTGCCAGCACGTCCACAGAAGGGGGGGAGGGCTACAATGAGCAGTTCTTC.

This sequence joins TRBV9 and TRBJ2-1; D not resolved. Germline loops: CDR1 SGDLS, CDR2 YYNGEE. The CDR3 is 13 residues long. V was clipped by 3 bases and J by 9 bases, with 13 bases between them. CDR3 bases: TGTGCCAGCAGCGGAACGTTGTGGAGTGAGCAGTTCTTC. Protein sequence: CASSGTLWSEQFF.

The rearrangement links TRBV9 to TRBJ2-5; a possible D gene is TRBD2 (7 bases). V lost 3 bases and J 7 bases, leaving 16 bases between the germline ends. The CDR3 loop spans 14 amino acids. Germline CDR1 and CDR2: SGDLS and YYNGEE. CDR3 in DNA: TGTGCCAGCAGCGGAGGGGGGGCGGAGGGGACCCAGTACTTC. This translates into CASSGGGAEGTQYF.

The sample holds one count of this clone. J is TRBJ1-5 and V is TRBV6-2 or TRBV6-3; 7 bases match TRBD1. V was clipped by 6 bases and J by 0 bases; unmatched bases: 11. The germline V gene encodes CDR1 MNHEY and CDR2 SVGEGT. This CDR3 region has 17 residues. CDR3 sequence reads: CASSRLLGQDSNQPQHF. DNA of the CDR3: TGTGCCAGCAGCCGACTACTTGGACAGGATAGCAATCAGCCCCAGCATTTT.

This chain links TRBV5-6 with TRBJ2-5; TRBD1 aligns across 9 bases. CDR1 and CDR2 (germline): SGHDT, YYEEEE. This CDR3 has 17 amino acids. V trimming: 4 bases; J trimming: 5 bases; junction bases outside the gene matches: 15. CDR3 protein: CASSHAGTGRFGETQYF. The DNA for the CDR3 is TGTGCCAGCAGCCACGCCGGGACAGGGAGGTTCGGGGAGACCCAGTACTTC.

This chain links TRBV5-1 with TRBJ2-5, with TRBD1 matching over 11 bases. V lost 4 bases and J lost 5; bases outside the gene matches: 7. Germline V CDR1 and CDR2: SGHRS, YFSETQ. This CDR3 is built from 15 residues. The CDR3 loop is CASSTGTGGWETQYF. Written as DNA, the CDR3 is TGCGCCAGCAGCACCGGGACAGGGGGTTGGGAGACCCAGTACTTC. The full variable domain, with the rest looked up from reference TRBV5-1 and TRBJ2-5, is KAGVTQTPRYLIKTRGQQVTLSCSPISGHRSVSWYQQTPGQGLQFLFEYFSETQRNKGNFPGRFSGRQFSNSRSEMNVSTLELGDSALYLCASSTGTGGWETQYFGPGTRLLVL.

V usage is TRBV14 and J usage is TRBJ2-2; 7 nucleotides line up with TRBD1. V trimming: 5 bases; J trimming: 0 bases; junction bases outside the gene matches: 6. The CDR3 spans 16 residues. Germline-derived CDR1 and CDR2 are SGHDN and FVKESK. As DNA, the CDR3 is TGTGCCAGCAGCTCTTACAGGGGACCGAACACCGGGGAGCTGTTTTTT. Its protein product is CASSSYRGPNTGELFF.

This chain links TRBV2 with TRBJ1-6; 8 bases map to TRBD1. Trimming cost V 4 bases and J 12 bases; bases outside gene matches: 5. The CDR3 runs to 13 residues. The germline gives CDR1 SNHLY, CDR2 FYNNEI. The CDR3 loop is CASSAEGQGPLHF. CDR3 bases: TGTGCCAGCAGTGCCGAAGGACAGGGACCCCTCCACTTT.

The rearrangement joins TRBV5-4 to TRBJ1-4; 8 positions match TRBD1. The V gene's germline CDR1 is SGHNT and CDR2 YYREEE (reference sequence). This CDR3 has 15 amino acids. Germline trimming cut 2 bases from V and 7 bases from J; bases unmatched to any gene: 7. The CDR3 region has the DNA TGTGCCAGCAGCTTATCGAAACAGGGGGGTGAAAAACTGTTTTTT. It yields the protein CASSLSKQGGEKLFF.

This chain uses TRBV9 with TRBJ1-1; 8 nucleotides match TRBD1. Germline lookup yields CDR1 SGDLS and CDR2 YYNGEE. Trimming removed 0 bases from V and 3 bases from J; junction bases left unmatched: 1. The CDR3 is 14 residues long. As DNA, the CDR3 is TGTGCCAGCAGCGTAGCAGGGGGCCACACTGAAGCTTTCTTT. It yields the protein CASSVAGGHTEAFF.

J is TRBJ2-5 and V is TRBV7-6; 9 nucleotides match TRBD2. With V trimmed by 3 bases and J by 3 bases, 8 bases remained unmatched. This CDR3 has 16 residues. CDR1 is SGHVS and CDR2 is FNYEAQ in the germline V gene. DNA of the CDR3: TGTGCCAGCAGCTTTCCCATAGCGGGGGCCGAAGAGACCCAGTACTTC. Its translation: CASSFPIAGAEETQYF.

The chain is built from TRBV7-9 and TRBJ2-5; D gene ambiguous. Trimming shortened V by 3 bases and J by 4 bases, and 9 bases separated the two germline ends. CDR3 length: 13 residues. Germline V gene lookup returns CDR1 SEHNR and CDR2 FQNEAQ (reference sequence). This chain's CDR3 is CASSFEKTETQYF. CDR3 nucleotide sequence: TGTGCCAGCAGCTTCGAGAAAACAGAGACCCAGTACTTC.

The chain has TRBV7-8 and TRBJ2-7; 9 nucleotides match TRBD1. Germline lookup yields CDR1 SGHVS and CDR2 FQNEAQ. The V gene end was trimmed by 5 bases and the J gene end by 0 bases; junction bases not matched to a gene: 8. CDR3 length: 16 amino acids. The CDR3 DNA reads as TGTGCCAGCAGCCCTCGTGGGACAGGGAGCTCCTACGAGCAGTACGTC. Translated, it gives CASSPRGTGSSYEQYV.

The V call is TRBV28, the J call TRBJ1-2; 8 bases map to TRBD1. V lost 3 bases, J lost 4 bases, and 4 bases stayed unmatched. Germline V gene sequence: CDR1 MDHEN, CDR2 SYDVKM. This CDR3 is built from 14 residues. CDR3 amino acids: CASSLDRVSYGYTF. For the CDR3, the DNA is TGTGCCAGCAGTTTGGACAGGGTGAGCTATGGCTACACCTTC.

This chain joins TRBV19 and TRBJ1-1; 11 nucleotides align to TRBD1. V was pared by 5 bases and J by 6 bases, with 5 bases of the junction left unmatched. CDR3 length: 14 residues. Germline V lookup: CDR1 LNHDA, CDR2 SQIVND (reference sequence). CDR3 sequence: CASSPGQGAAEAFF. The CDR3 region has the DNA TGTGCCAGTAGTCCTGGACAGGGGGCTGCTGAAGCTTTCTTT.

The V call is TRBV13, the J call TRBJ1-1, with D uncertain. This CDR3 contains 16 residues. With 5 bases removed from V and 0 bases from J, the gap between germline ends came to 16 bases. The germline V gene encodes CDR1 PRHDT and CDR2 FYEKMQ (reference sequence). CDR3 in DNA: TGTGCCAGCAGCCTAAGCACCAGGATCATGAACACTGAAGCTTTCTTT. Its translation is CASSLSTRIMNTEAFF.

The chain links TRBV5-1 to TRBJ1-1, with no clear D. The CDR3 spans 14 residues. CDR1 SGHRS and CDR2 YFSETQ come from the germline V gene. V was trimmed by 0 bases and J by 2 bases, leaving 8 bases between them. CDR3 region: CASSLDVANTEAFF. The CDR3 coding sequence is TGCGCCAGCAGCTTGGATGTAGCTAACACTGAAGCTTTCTTT.

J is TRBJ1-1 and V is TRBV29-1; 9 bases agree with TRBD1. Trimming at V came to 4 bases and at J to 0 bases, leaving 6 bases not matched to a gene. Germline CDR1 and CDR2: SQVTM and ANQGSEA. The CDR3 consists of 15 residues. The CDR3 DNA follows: TGCAGCGTTGGACCGGGACAGGGTATGAACACTGAAGCTTTCTTT. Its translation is CSVGPGQGMNTEAFF. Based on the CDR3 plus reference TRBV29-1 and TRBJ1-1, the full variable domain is SAVISQKPSRDICQRGTSLTIQCQVDSQVTMMFWYRQQPGQSLTLIATANQGSEATYESGFVIDKFPISRPNLTFSTLTVSNMSPEDSSIYLCSVGPGQGMNTEAFFGQGTRLTVV.

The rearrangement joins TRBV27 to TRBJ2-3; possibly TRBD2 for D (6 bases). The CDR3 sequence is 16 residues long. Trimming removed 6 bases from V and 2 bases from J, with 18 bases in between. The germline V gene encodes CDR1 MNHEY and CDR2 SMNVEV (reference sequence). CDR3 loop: CASRPAEGFDTDTQYF. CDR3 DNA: TGTGCCAGCAGGCCCGCGGAGGGCTTTGACACAGATACGCAGTATTTT.

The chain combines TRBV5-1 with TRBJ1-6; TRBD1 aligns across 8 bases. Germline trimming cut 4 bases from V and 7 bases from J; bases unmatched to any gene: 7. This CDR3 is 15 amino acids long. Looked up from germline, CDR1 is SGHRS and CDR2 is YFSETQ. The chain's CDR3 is CASSAGQGGNSPLHF. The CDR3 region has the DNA TGCGCCAGCAGCGCCGGACAGGGAGGGAATTCACCCCTCCACTTT.

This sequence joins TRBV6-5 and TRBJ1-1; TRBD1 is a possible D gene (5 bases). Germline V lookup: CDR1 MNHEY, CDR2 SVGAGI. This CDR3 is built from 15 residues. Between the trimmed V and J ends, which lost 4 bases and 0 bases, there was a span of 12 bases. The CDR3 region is CASSSGAYMNTEAFF. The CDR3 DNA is TGTGCCAGCAGTTCTGGGGCCTACATGAACACTGAAGCTTTCTTT.

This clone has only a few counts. CDR3 bases: TGTGCCAGCGTTAAGGCGGAAACTTACATTTCCTACGAGCAGTACGTC. It specifies CASVKAETYISYEQYV. This chain connects TRBV11-3 to TRBJ2-7; D gene uncertain. The CDR3 contains 16 residues. The germline V gene has CDR1 SGHNT and CDR2 YENEEA. V dropped 8 bases and J dropped 1 base, with 21 bases sitting between them.

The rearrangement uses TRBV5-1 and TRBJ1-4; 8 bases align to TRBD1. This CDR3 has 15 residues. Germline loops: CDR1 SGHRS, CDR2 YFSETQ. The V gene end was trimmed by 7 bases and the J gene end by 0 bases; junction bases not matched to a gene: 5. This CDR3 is CASAQGAATNEKLFF. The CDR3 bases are TGCGCCAGCGCCCAGGGGGCTGCAACTAATGAAAAACTGTTTTTT.

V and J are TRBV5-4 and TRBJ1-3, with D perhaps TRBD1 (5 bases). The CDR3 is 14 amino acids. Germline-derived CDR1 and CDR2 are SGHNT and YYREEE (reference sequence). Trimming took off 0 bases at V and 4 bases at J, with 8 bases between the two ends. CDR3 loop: CASSLAGVGNTIYF. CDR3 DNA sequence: TGTGCCAGCAGCTTGGCGGGGGTAGGAAACACCATATATTTT.

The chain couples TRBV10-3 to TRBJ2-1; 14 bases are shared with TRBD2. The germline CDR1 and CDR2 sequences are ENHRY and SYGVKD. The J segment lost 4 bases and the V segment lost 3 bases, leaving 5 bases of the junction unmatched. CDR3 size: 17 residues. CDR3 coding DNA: TGTGCCATCAGTGACCCCGGGACTAGCGGGAGTTACAATGAGCAGTTCTTC. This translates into CAISDPGTSGSYNEQFF.

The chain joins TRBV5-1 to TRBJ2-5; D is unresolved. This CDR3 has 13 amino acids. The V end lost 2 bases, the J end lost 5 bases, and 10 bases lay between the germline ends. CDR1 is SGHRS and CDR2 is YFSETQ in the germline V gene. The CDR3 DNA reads TGCGCCAGCAGCTTTGTTGTCGGGGAGACCCAGTACTTC. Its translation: CASSFVVGETQYF.

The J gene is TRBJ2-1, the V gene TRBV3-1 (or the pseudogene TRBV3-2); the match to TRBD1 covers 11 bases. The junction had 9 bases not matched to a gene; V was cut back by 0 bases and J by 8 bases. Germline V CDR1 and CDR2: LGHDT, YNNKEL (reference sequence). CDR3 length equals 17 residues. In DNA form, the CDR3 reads TGTGCCAGCAGCCAAGATAACAGGACAGGGGGCATCGATGAGCAGTTCTTC. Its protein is CASSQDNRTGGIDEQFF.